The sequence of this TCR beta chain was determined in a study of T-cell memory formation after mild COVID-19. Study-level points and caveats: For second-wave clones that peaked at day 37, SARS-CoV-2 specificity went unverified. Those CD4+ clones that contracted were mainly in CM and EM (CD8+ ones in EMRA). Whereas later expanders leaned CD4+, clones contracting day 15 to 85 showed a balanced CD4/CD8 makeup.

The authors produced TCR alpha and TCR beta cDNA libraries with sample barcodes and UMIs by 5'RACE using constant-segment primers. MiXCR, applied by TCRdb to the 5' RACE reads, yields one record per CDR3 protein. The sample yields roughly 400,000 distinct CDR3 sequences, around 24% seen once. Trimming took 4 bases from V and 7 from J; bases not matched to a gene: 16. The CDR3 has 17 amino acids. Looked up from germline, CDR1 is SGHRS and CDR2 is YFSETQ. The table lists this clonotype with a few counts. The antigen is undetermined. The specimen sequenced was PBMCs or a T cell subset sorted from them (not recorded which). This chain uses TRBV5-1 with TRBJ2-1; TRBD1 agrees at 8 bases. This clonotype was obtained from an adult woman who had mild COVID-19 (a few samples of this study predate the infection). Cell type and time point are not known. For the CDR3, the DNA is TGCGCCAGCAGCCCAGCGCCAGGACAGGGATTGGAAAATGAGCAGTTCTTC. Its protein product is CASSPAPGQGLENEQFF.